The T cell receptor (beta chain) described here comes from a study of Graves' ophthalmopathy and Graves' hyperthyroidism. Transcripts of RNA were the source for amplifying TCR beta CDR3 regions. HTBI primers were employed in first-round RT-PCR, then a second-round multiplex PCR followed. TCRdb processed the multiplex PCR reads anew with MiXCR; each CDR3 protein has one entry. The data hold hundreds of thousands of distinct CDR3 sequences, with roughly 21% observed a single time. The CDR3 covers 16 residues. Looked up from germline, CDR1 is MDHEN and CDR2 is SYDVKM. Unmatched junction bases numbered 9, after V lost 6 bases and J lost 4 bases.

This rearrangement joins TRBV28 to TRBJ1-5; the match to TRBD1 covers 10 bases. The source material was peripheral blood. The source of this sequence is a woman aged 50 to 65 with Graves' ophthalmopathy. CDR3 sequence: CASRPDRGRENQPQHF. The CDR3 DNA follows: TGTGCCAGCAGACCCGACAGGGGGCGTGAGAATCAGCCCCAGCATTTT.